These 29 T cell receptor beta chains share one sample of origin, sequenced in a study of OX40 agonist ivuxolimab in advanced cancers. The repertoire was sequenced with immunoSEQ multiplex PCR; TCRdb's copy has only in-frame clones and lacks some. The sample lists over 30,000 clones; roughly four fifths were seen once. The specimen comprised CD4+ or CD8+ T cells sorted from blood, sampled in a trial of the OX40 agonist ivuxolimab. These receptors were taken from an adult with an advanced solid tumor such as melanoma, head and neck, liver or kidney cancer.

The chain links TRBV7-9 to TRBJ2-3, with D unclear. The CDR3 runs 11 residues. The V end was cut by 4 bases, the J end by 3 bases, with 2 bases between. Germline CDR1 and CDR2: SEHNR and FQNEAQ (reference sequence). CDR3 sequence: CASSYTDTQYF. The CDR3 DNA reads TGTGCCAGCAGCTATACAGATACGCAGTATTTT.

The chain joins TRBV18 to TRBJ2-5; TRBD2 matches at 7 bases. Trimming removed 1 base from V and 4 bases from J; junction bases left unmatched: 0. CDR1 KGHSH and CDR2 LQKENI come from the germline V gene. The CDR3 consists of 13 residues. The CDR3 loop is CASSPRGGETQYF. DNA of the CDR3: TGTGCCAGCTCACCACGCGGGGGAGAGACCCAGTACTTC. The full variable domain, its missing parts supplied by reference TRBV18 and TRBJ2-5, is NAGVMQNPRHLVRRRGQEARLRCSPMKGHSHVYWYRQLPEEGLKFMVYLQKENIIDESGMPKERFSAEFPKEGPSILRIQQVVRGDSAAYFCASSPRGGETQYFGPGTRLLVL.

V and J are TRBV2 and TRBJ1-3, with 10 nucleotides matching TRBD1. The CDR3 has 15 amino acids. Trimming cost V 4 bases and J 2 bases; bases outside gene matches: 2. Germline lookup yields CDR1 SNHLY and CDR2 FYNNEI. The DNA for the CDR3 is TGTGCCAGCAGTGGGGGACAGGGGACTGGAAACACCATATATTTT. Residues: CASSGGQGTGNTIYF.

The chain uses TRBV18 and TRBJ2-3; tentative D call: TRBD2 (6 bases). Germline CDR1 and CDR2: KGHSH and LQKENI. The CDR3 consists of 15 residues. The V end was cut by 0 bases, the J end by 2 bases, with 9 bases between. CDR3 coding DNA: TGTGCCAGCTCACCACCTAGCGGCCCCACAGATACGCAGTATTTT. Translation: CASSPPSGPTDTQYF. Based on the CDR3 plus reference TRBV18 and TRBJ2-3, the full variable domain is NAGVMQNPRHLVRRRGQEARLRCSPMKGHSHVYWYRQLPEEGLKFMVYLQKENIIDESGMPKERFSAEFPKEGPSILRIQQVVRGDSAAYFCASSPPSGPTDTQYFGPGTRLTVL.

This clone was picked up one time. The V gene is TRBV6-4, the J gene TRBJ2-1; 8 nucleotides line up with TRBD2. V dropped 3 bases and J dropped 4; count of bases not matched to a gene: 5. The CDR3 is 15 residues long. Germline CDR1 is MRHNA and CDR2 is SNTAGT. CDR3 in amino acids: CASSEISGMYNEQFF. DNA for the CDR3: TGTGCCAGCAGTGAAATTAGCGGGATGTACAATGAGCAGTTCTTC.

This chain links TRBV7-8 with TRBJ2-7, with 8 positions matching TRBD1. Trimming removed 1 base from V and 3 bases from J; junction bases left unmatched: 5. This CDR3 spans 15 amino acids. Looked up from germline, CDR1 is SGHVS and CDR2 is FQNEAQ. CDR3 in amino acids: CASSLGAGGLYEQYF. The DNA for the CDR3 is TGTGCCAGCAGCTTAGGCGCAGGGGGCCTCTACGAGCAGTACTTC.

The chain carries TRBV7-9 and TRBJ2-5; either TRBD1 or TRBD2 may fit D (5 bases each). Germline values: CDR1 SEHNR, CDR2 FQNEAQ (reference sequence). V shed 4 bases and J shed 5 bases, with 20 bases lying between them. This CDR3 spans 16 amino acids. The CDR3 nucleotides read TGTGCCAGCAGCTCGAGGAGGACGGCGCCAGGGGAGACCCAGTACTTC. It is translated as CASSSRRTAPGETQYF. Full variable domain (rest looked up from reference TRBV7-9 and TRBJ2-5): DTGVSQNPRHKITKRGQNVTFRCDPISEHNRLYWYRQTLGQGPEFLTYFQNEAQLEKSRLLSDRFSAERPKGSFSTLEIQRTEQGDSAMYLCASSSRRTAPGETQYFGPGTRLLVL.

This clone was seen a single time. The chain has TRBV18 and TRBJ1-4, with no clear D. V was trimmed by 6 bases and J by 3 bases, leaving 14 bases between them. Germline V gene data show CDR1 as KGHSH and CDR2 as LQKENI. CDR3 length: 15 amino acids. DNA for the CDR3: TGTGCCAGCTCTCCAGTTGAGGTATCTAATGAAAAACTGTTTTTT. Protein product: CASSPVEVSNEKLFF.

The V and J genes are TRBV19 and TRBJ2-7; 7 positions match TRBD1. Germline loops: CDR1 LNHDA, CDR2 SQIVND (reference sequence). V was clipped by 9 bases and J by 3 bases; unmatched bases: 17. The CDR3 has 16 residues. CDR3 sequence: CASMKTTGVPSYEQYF. In nucleotides, the CDR3 is TGTGCCAGCATGAAAACTACAGGGGTACCCAGCTACGAGCAGTACTTC.

The rearrangement uses TRBV29-1 and TRBJ2-1; D perhaps matches TRBD2 (6 bases). Trimming shortened V by 4 bases and J by 2 bases, and 9 bases separated the two germline ends. The CDR3 sequence is 13 residues long. Germline-derived CDR1 and CDR2 are SQVTM and ANQGSEA. The CDR3 DNA follows: TGCAGCGTTGGGAGGGTTGCCTACAATGAGCAGTTCTTC. It encodes CSVGRVAYNEQFF.

This chain connects TRBV28 to TRBJ2-7; D remains ambiguous. Looked up from germline, CDR1 is MDHEN and CDR2 is SYDVKM. This CDR3 contains 14 residues. V lost 0 bases to trimming and J lost 5 bases, with 11 bases between them. CDR3 residues: CASSLWASEDEQYF. CDR3 DNA sequence: TGTGCCAGCAGTTTATGGGCTAGTGAGGACGAGCAGTACTTC.

V gene TRBV6-1 combines with J gene TRBJ1-2; 7 bases line up with TRBD1. The germline V gene has CDR1 MNHNS and CDR2 SASEGT. Trimming took 4 bases from V and 3 from J; bases not matched to a gene: 2. This CDR3 contains 13 residues. The CDR3 DNA reads as TGTGCCAGCAGTGGGACAGGAGACTATGGCTACACCTTC. The encoded protein is CASSGTGDYGYTF.

The chain employs TRBV5-5 and TRBJ1-5, with D unresolved. The V gene lost 0 bases and the J gene lost 4 bases, with 8 bases spanning the gap. The CDR3 is made up of 14 amino acids. Germline assignment: CDR1 SGHKS and CDR2 YYEKEE (reference sequence). CDR3 DNA sequence: TGTGCCAGCAGCTTGGGTGGGTCTAATCAGCCCCAGCATTTT. The encoded protein is CASSLGGSNQPQHF.

This chain links TRBV7-2 with TRBJ1-1; D call uncertain. This CDR3 has 15 residues. The germline V and J ends were trimmed by 0 bases and 3 bases, with 11 bases remaining between them. Germline V gene lookup returns CDR1 SGHTA and CDR2 FQGNSA. The CDR3 region has the DNA TGTGCCAGCAGCTTAGCTGCCACGGAATACACTGAAGCTTTCTTT. Translated: CASSLAATEYTEAFF.

The rearrangement uses TRBV19 and TRBJ2-5, with a weak D call TRBD1 (5 bases). Germline lookup yields CDR1 LNHDA and CDR2 SQIVND (reference sequence). The V end was cut by 3 bases, the J end by 4 bases, with 9 bases between. The CDR3 consists of 13 residues. The CDR3 coding sequence is TGTGCCAGTAGTATCCAGGGATCAGAGACCCAGTACTTC. It encodes CASSIQGSETQYF. The variable domain in full, with the rest retrieved from reference TRBV19 and TRBJ2-5, is DGGITQSPKYLFRKEGQNVTLSCEQNLNHDAMYWYRQDPGQGLRLIYYSQIVNDFQKGDIAEGYSVSREKKESFPLTVTSAQKNPTAFYLCASSIQGSETQYFGPGTRLLVL.

This chain links TRBV19 with TRBJ1-5; possible D gene TRBD1, 5 bases. Germline V gene sequence: CDR1 LNHDA, CDR2 SQIVND (reference sequence). Trimming removed 3 bases from V and 6 bases from J, with 12 bases in between. The CDR3 is made up of 14 amino acids. The DNA for the CDR3 is TGTGCCAGTAGTATTGTGGGGGGGACTCAGCCCCAGCATTTT. Translated: CASSIVGGTQPQHF.

This chain connects TRBV5-1 to TRBJ2-2, with D perhaps matching TRBD1 or TRBD2 (6 bases each). Germline assignment: CDR1 SGHRS and CDR2 YFSETQ. The CDR3 totals 15 residues. Trimming took 4 bases from V and 3 from J, leaving 13 bases between them. As DNA, the CDR3 is TGCGCCAGCAGCCCGGAGGGGGTTTACACCGGGGAGCTGTTTTTT. This translates into CASSPEGVYTGELFF. The variable domain in full, completed from reference TRBV5-1 and TRBJ2-2, reads KAGVTQTPRYLIKTRGQQVTLSCSPISGHRSVSWYQQTPGQGLQFLFEYFSETQRNKGNFPGRFSGRQFSNSRSEMNVSTLELGDSALYLCASSPEGVYTGELFFGEGSRLTVL.

This chain links TRBV5-4 with TRBJ2-5; D gene unclear. V dropped 4 bases and J dropped 1 base, with 17 bases sitting between them. CDR1 SGHNT and CDR2 YYREEE come from the germline V gene (reference sequence). The CDR3 spans 16 residues. CDR3 nucleotides: TGTGCCAGCAGCCCCTCTCTGCCTAGGTCCCAAGAGACCCAGTACTTC. As protein: CASSPSLPRSQETQYF.

The chain links TRBV11-2 to TRBJ1-3, with a weak D call TRBD1 (6 bases). The CDR3 contains 15 residues. CDR1 is SGHAT, CDR2 FQNNGV, per germline. V was cut by 1 base and J by 2 bases, with 9 bases left in between. The CDR3 region is CASSLVRGAGNTIYF. The CDR3 DNA follows: TGTGCCAGCAGCTTAGTAAGGGGGGCTGGAAACACCATATATTTT. Filled out from reference TRBV11-2 and TRBJ1-3, the complete variable domain reads EAGVAQSPRYKIIEKRQSVAFWCNPISGHATLYWYQQILGQGPKLLIQFQNNGVVDDSQLPKDRFSAERLKGVDSTLKIQPAKLEDSAVYLCASSLVRGAGNTIYFGEGSWLTVV.

The chain carries TRBV9 and TRBJ2-1, with 9 positions matching TRBD1. The trim removed 1 base at V and 7 bases at J, leaving 9 bases unmatched. Germline V lookup: CDR1 SGDLS, CDR2 YYNGEE. The CDR3 loop spans 16 amino acids. CDR3 in DNA: TGTGCCAGCAGCGTAAGGGGACAGGGAACGAGAAATGAGCAGTTCTTC. This encodes CASSVRGQGTRNEQFF.

The chain carries TRBV5-4 and TRBJ1-5; TRBD1 matches 8 bases. This CDR3 contains 14 residues. The V gene end was trimmed by 2 bases and the J gene end by 5 bases; junction bases not matched to a gene: 3. CDR1 and CDR2 (germline): SGHNT, YYREEE (reference sequence). As DNA, the CDR3 is TGTGCCAGCAGCTTTGCAGGGGGCGATCAGCCCCAGCATTTT. This sequence encodes CASSFAGGDQPQHF.

This chain links TRBV30 with TRBJ1-6; TRBD1 agrees at 10 bases. Germline loops: CDR1 GTSNPN, CDR2 SVGIG (reference sequence). Trimming cost V 0 bases and J 4 bases; bases outside gene matches: 9. This CDR3 contains 18 residues. For the CDR3, the DNA is TGTGCCTGGAGTGTTAGCTTGACAGGGGGCTGGTATAATTCACCCCTCCACTTT. This encodes CAWSVSLTGGWYNSPLHF.

This sequence joins TRBV6-4 and TRBJ2-1; 7 nucleotides agree with TRBD2. The CDR3 runs 14 residues. Germline CDR1 reads MRHNA; CDR2 reads SNTAGT. J gave up 9 bases and V 9 bases, and 14 bases lay outside the gene matches. In DNA form, the CDR3 reads TGTGCCAGTAAGCGGGACCACCCATCCACTGAGCAGTTCTTC. This translates into CASKRDHPSTEQFF.

CDR3 sequence (DNA): TGTGCCAGCAGCGTAACGGGGGGCGGCAATCAGCCCCAGCATTTT. Translating gives CASSVTGGGNQPQHF. The chain joins TRBV6-1 to TRBJ1-5, with a tentative D call TRBD1 (6 bases). The CDR3 is made up of 15 amino acids. Trimming cost V 6 bases and J 2 bases, with 14 bases left between them. Germline CDR1 and CDR2: MNHNS and SASEGT.

CDR3 bases: TGCAGTGCTGGCACGTTCGGAGAGCAGTACTTC. The encoded protein is CSAGTFGEQYF. The chain uses TRBV20-1 and TRBJ2-7; D gene uncertain. The germline V gene has CDR1 DFQATT and CDR2 SNEGSKA (reference sequence). The CDR3 has 11 amino acids. The ends were cut back, 5 bases at V and 7 bases at J, with 12 bases in the middle.

The rearrangement links TRBV10-2 to TRBJ2-7, with 7 positions matching TRBD1. The J segment lost 3 bases and the V segment lost 5 bases, leaving 4 bases of the junction unmatched. This CDR3 is built from 13 residues. Germline CDR1 reads WSHSY; CDR2 reads SAAADI. The DNA for the CDR3 is TGCGCCAGCAGTCGGGACAGTTACTACGAGCAGTACTTC. Its translation: CASSRDSYYEQYF.

The chain uses TRBV12-5 and TRBJ2-5; D not resolved. V was clipped by 7 bases and J by 1 base, with 7 bases between them. Germline V gene data show CDR1 as LGHNT and CDR2 as FRNRAP. CDR3 length: 12 amino acids. This CDR3 is CASAGFQETQYF. CDR3 in DNA: TGTGCTAGTGCGGGTTTCCAAGAGACCCAGTACTTC.

About this clone: The junction and the germline gene differ at one end; a read error may be behind it. Distinct nucleotide sequences in the sample also encode this CDR3. The rearrangement links TRBV18 to TRBJ1-5, with unresolved D. Germline CDR1 is KGHSH and CDR2 is LQKENI. The CDR3 is 13 amino acids. DNA of the CDR3: TGTGCCAGCTCACCAAACACTTATCAGCCTCAGCATTTT. Translating gives CASSPNTYQPQHF.

CDR3 region: CASLDGRNTEAFF. CDR3 coding DNA: TGTGCCAGCTTGGACGGCCGGAACACTGAAGCTTTCTTT. This chain joins TRBV18 and TRBJ1-1; unclear D gene. The CDR3 runs 13 residues. Germline V gene lookup returns CDR1 KGHSH and CDR2 LQKENI. Deletions cut 7 bases from V and 1 base from J, with 10 bases between.